The 21 T cell receptor beta chains below come from one sample, sequenced in a study of CD8 T cells in Susac syndrome. Random hexamers were used to reverse transcribe the RNA input (about 0.45 to 1 ug). Via MiXCR, TCRdb re-called the immunoSEQ multiplex PCR reads, giving one row per CDR3 protein. The sample consists of approximately 190,000 distinct CDR3 sequences, 90% to 95% of them appearing once. Sequencing used CD4+ T cells from PBMCs. The origin of the receptors is a human donor with multiple sclerosis.

This chain uses TRBV20-1 with TRBJ2-5, with 10 bases identical to TRBD2. Germline assignment: CDR1 DFQATT and CDR2 SNEGSKA (reference sequence). The CDR3 has 15 residues. With V trimmed by 3 bases and J by 2 bases, 6 bases remained unmatched. The CDR3 loop is CSASGLAAKQETQYF. CDR3 coding DNA: TGCAGTGCTAGCGGACTAGCGGCAAAGCAAGAGACCCAGTACTTC.

This sequence joins TRBV20-1 and TRBJ2-3, with D perhaps given as TRBD1 or TRBD2 (5 bases each). Per germline, CDR1 DFQATT and CDR2 SNEGSKA (reference sequence). This CDR3 spans 12 amino acids. With 5 bases removed from V and 5 bases from J, the gap between germline ends came to 11 bases. DNA of the CDR3: TGCAGTGCTTTGCCGGGGCGAGATACGCAGTATTTT. Protein: CSALPGRDTQYF.

This clonotype showed up just a few times. This sequence joins TRBV9 and TRBJ2-5, with D perhaps being TRBD1 or TRBD2 (5 bases each). Trimming removed 10 bases at V and 5 bases at J, with 15 bases between. CDR3 length: 12 residues. Germline V gene lookup returns CDR1 SGDLS and CDR2 YYNGEE. The DNA for the CDR3 is TGTGCCTCCAGCGTAGGGGAGGAGACCCAGTACTTC. Translating it yields CASSVGEETQYF.

V usage is TRBV9 and J usage is TRBJ2-2; D gene ambiguous. The V end lost 0 bases, the J end lost 8 bases, and 5 bases lay between the germline ends. This CDR3 is 12 amino acids long. CDR1 SGDLS and CDR2 YYNGEE come from the germline V gene. CDR3 nucleotides: TGTGCCAGCAGCGTAGTTGCTGGGGAGCTGTTTTTT. This gives the protein CASSVVAGELFF.

The V call is TRBV5-6, the J call TRBJ1-3; no firm D call. The CDR3 covers 15 residues. V lost 1 base, J lost 0 bases, and 8 bases lay in between. Per germline, CDR1 SGHDT and CDR2 YYEEEE. This CDR3 is CASSLPRYSGNTIYF. The CDR3 DNA is TGTGCCAGCAGCTTGCCCAGGTACTCTGGAAACACCATATATTTT.

This clonotype appeared once. This chain connects TRBV2 to TRBJ2-2; TRBD1 aligns across 8 bases. Trimming removed 6 bases from V and 6 bases from J; junction bases left unmatched: 3. Germline values: CDR1 SNHLY, CDR2 FYNNEI. The CDR3 extends over 13 amino acids. CDR3 nucleotides: TGTGCCAGCAGGCAACAGGGGGCCGGGGAGCTGTTTTTT. This codes for CASRQQGAGELFF.

This chain joins TRBV12-3 or TRBV12-4 and TRBJ1-1; D unresolved. The CDR3 runs 12 residues. With 4 bases removed from V and 5 bases from J, the gap between germline ends came to 8 bases. The CDR3 reads CASSSLGTEAFF. The CDR3 DNA sequence: TGTGCCAGCAGTTCGCTGGGGACTGAAGCTTTCTTT.

V and J are TRBV20-1 and TRBJ2-6, with 7 bases matching TRBD2. Trimming at V came to 5 bases and at J to 1 base, leaving 14 bases not matched to a gene. The CDR3 spans 18 residues. The germline V gene encodes CDR1 DFQATT and CDR2 SNEGSKA (reference sequence). The CDR3: CSARSVGLGFSGANVLTF. The CDR3 DNA reads as TGCAGTGCTCGGTCCGTCGGACTAGGGTTTTCTGGGGCCAACGTCCTGACTTTC.

The genes are TRBV30 and TRBJ2-1; D is unclear. V was shortened by 1 base and J by 4 bases, with 2 bases between the two germline ends. The CDR3 consists of 11 residues. Germline V gives CDR1 GTSNPN, CDR2 SVGIG (reference sequence). The CDR3: CAWSAYNEQFF. CDR3 bases: TGTGCCTGGAGTGCTTACAATGAGCAGTTCTTC. Combining the CDR3 with reference TRBV30 and TRBJ2-1 gives the whole variable domain SQTIHQWPATLVQPVGSPLSLECTVEGTSNPNLYWYRQAAGRGLQLLFYSVGIGQISSEVPQNLSASRPQDRQFILSSKKLLLSDSGFYLCAWSAYNEQFFGPGTRLTVL.

The chain is built from TRBV3-1 and TRBJ2-1; TRBD2 aligns across 10 bases. In germline, CDR1 is LGHDT, CDR2 YNNKEL (reference sequence). The CDR3 contains 14 residues. Trimming at V came to 8 bases and at J to 10 bases, leaving 11 bases not matched to a gene. CDR3 sequence reads: CASASSGGFREQFF. CDR3 DNA sequence: TGTGCCAGCGCTTCTAGCGGGGGCTTCCGGGAGCAGTTCTTC.

This chain connects TRBV7-9 to TRBJ1-1; tentative D call: TRBD1 (5 bases). Germline CDR1 SEHNR, CDR2 FQNEAQ (reference sequence). The ends were cut back, 7 bases at V and 5 bases at J, with 20 bases in the middle. The CDR3 loop spans 15 amino acids. The CDR3 loop is CASTGGGKDGTEAFF. The CDR3 region has the DNA TGTGCCAGCACCGGGGGTGGGAAAGATGGAACTGAAGCTTTCTTT. Full variable domain (missing parts from reference TRBV7-9 and TRBJ1-1): DTGVSQNPRHKITKRGQNVTFRCDPISEHNRLYWYRQTLGQGPEFLTYFQNEAQLEKSRLLSDRFSAERPKGSFSTLEIQRTEQGDSAMYLCASTGGGKDGTEAFFGQGTRLTVV.

The genes are TRBV27 and TRBJ2-7; 7 nucleotides match TRBD1. After removal of 4 bases from V and 3 bases from J, the junction contained 6 bases not matched to a gene. Germline CDR1 and CDR2: MNHEY and SMNVEV (reference sequence). The CDR3 extends over 14 amino acids. The DNA of the CDR3 is TGTGCCAGCAGTTCAACAGGGGCGAGCTACGAGCAGTACTTC. Translating gives CASSSTGASYEQYF.

This chain connects TRBV20-1 to TRBJ1-4; D unclear. V was clipped by 5 bases and J by 8 bases, with 18 bases between them. Germline lookup yields CDR1 DFQATT and CDR2 SNEGSKA (reference sequence). This CDR3 is built from 14 residues. CDR3 residues: CSAGRDIRGEKLFF. The CDR3 coding sequence is TGCAGTGCTGGGAGGGATATTCGAGGCGAAAAACTGTTTTTT.

V gene TRBV3-1 combines with J gene TRBJ1-1; D not resolved. V was trimmed by 1 base and J by 2 bases, leaving 14 bases between them. The germline V gene encodes CDR1 LGHDT and CDR2 YNNKEL (reference sequence). The CDR3 consists of 16 residues. CDR3 residues: CASSQVSDGPNTEAFF. The CDR3 DNA is TGTGCCAGCAGCCAAGTTTCGGATGGTCCCAACACTGAAGCTTTCTTT.

The count of this clonotype is one. The DNA of the CDR3 is TGTGCCAGCAGTGATCCCGGACAGATTACCGGGGAGCTGTTTTTT. Translating gives CASSDPGQITGELFF. This chain links TRBV25-1 with TRBJ2-2; a weak D match, TRBD1 (6 bases). Trimming stripped 3 bases from V and 5 bases from J, with 13 bases between. Germline V gene sequence: CDR1 MGHDK, CDR2 SYGVNS. The CDR3 spans 15 residues.

This rearrangement joins TRBV6-6 to TRBJ2-5; D may correspond to TRBD1 or TRBD2 (5 bases each). Germline assignment: CDR1 MNHNY and CDR2 SVGAGI (reference sequence). This CDR3 region has 14 residues. Trimming took 5 bases from V and 4 from J, leaving 14 bases between them. Written as DNA, the CDR3 is TGTGCCAGCAGTCTGCCGGGACGGGGAGAGACCCAGTACTTC. Residues: CASSLPGRGETQYF.

In DNA form, the CDR3 reads TGTGCCTGGAGTGTAGGTTGGGGACGGCCCTCCTACGAGCAGTACTTC. Its protein is CAWSVGWGRPSYEQYF. This chain uses TRBV30 with TRBJ2-7; D is tentatively TRBD1 or TRBD2 (5 bases each). CDR1 is GTSNPN and CDR2 is SVGIG in the germline V gene (reference sequence). The V end was cut by 0 bases, the J end by 0 bases, with 15 bases between. This CDR3 spans 16 amino acids. Combining the CDR3 with reference TRBV30 and TRBJ2-7 gives the whole variable domain SQTIHQWPATLVQPVGSPLSLECTVEGTSNPNLYWYRQAAGRGLQLLFYSVGIGQISSEVPQNLSASRPQDRQFILSSKKLLLSDSGFYLCAWSVGWGRPSYEQYFGPGTRLTVT.

The chain carries TRBV27 and TRBJ2-1, with 7 nucleotides matching TRBD1. The CDR3 is 16 residues long. Germline V CDR1 and CDR2: MNHEY, SMNVEV (reference sequence). Germline trimming cut 3 bases from V and 3 bases from J; bases unmatched to any gene: 8. CDR3 amino acids: CASSFQGTVLYNEQFF. Here the CDR3 DNA reads TGTGCCAGCAGTTTCCAGGGGACAGTACTCTACAATGAGCAGTTCTTC.

The chain carries TRBV12-3 or TRBV12-4 and TRBJ2-5; TRBD1 or TRBD2 may be the D gene (6 bases each). The CDR3 runs 13 residues. V was cut by 7 bases and J by 5 bases, with 14 bases left in between. The CDR3 nucleotides read TGTGCCAGCACGCCCGGGGGCCACGAGACCCAGTACTTC. Its translation: CASTPGGHETQYF.

The chain employs TRBV20-1 and TRBJ2-1; D remains unclear. V dropped 3 bases and J dropped 4 bases, with 1 base sitting between them. This CDR3 contains 10 residues. Germline CDR1 and CDR2: DFQATT and SNEGSKA (reference sequence). The DNA of the CDR3 is TGCAGTGCTAGTTACAATGAGCAGTTCTTC. Its protein product is CSASYNEQFF.

V is TRBV3-1 and J is TRBJ2-1, with a possible D match to TRBD2 (6 bases). The length of the CDR3 is 13 residues. Looked up from germline, CDR1 is LGHDT and CDR2 is YNNKEL (reference sequence). Trimming removed 2 bases at V and 7 bases at J, with 9 bases between. This CDR3 is CASSQFRENEQFF. The CDR3 DNA is TGTGCCAGCAGCCAATTTCGGGAGAATGAGCAGTTCTTC.